A selection of T cell receptor beta chains follows, all from one sample in a study of T-cell reconstitution after alpha-beta-depleted transplantation in children. TCRdb passed the PCR reads through MiXCR, listing each CDR3 protein once. The sample yields around 270,000 distinct CDR3 sequences, around a tenth seen once. The specimen comprised PBMCs, sampled before TCRalphabeta/CD19-depleted stem cell transplant. The receptor set was obtained from a boy under two years old with acute myeloid leukemia, due to receive a stem cell transplant. Both conserved end residues are trimmed from each CDR3.

>TRBJ1-6|TRBV25-1
ASSEQTKPNSPLH
>TRBJ2-7|TRBV29-1
SVSTGLYEQY
>TRBJ2-1|TRBV29-1
SVVSGRGHNEQF
>TRBJ2-7|TRBV23-1
ASSPAPQDILHYEQY
>TRBJ2-2|TRBV28
ASIQQVPGELF
>TRBJ2-1|TRBV6-1
ACRRQGRYNEQF
>TRBJ2-3|TRBV12-3/TRBV12-4
ASSSYSGRAEDTQY
>TRBJ2-1|TRBV20-1
SATRFRIPNEQF
>TRBJ2-3|TRBV7-9
ASSLESWDTQY
>TRBJ2-7|TRBV28
ASRDPGTSGDYEQY
>TRBJ1-3|TRBV2
ASSEAPSGNTIY
>TRBJ2-1|TRBV7-7
ASSTGLGNEQF
>TRBJ2-5|TRBV7-2
ASSLEGGPETQY
>TRBJ2-2|TRBV29-1
SVRRTTGELF
>TRBJ2-1|TRBV12-3/TRBV12-4
ASSLNRALEQF
>TRBJ2-1|TRBV5-4
ASSLGGGRAGNEQF
>TRBJ1-4|TRBV9
ASSARTGEAEKLF
>TRBJ2-1|TRBV9
ASSVGSSGGNEQF
>TRBJ1-5|TRBV30
AWSGGRVSNQPQH
>TRBJ1-4|TRBV29-1
SVEDRGNEKLF
>TRBJ2-5|TRBV6-2/TRBV6-3
ASSYFGQETQY
>TRBJ2-1|TRBV7-9
ASSPGTVRVEQF
>TRBJ1-1|TRBV19
ASSMQGTLNTEAF
>TRBJ2-1|TRBV5-1
ASRGEGAVREQF
>TRBJ2-7|TRBV12-3/TRBV12-4
ASSLRGGSGYEQY
>TRBJ1-3|TRBV29-1
SVGDSFRNTIY
>TRBJ2-2|TRBV9
ASSVAGELF
>TRBJ2-5|TRBV28
ASRAGQGRETQY
>TRBJ2-5|TRBV6-5
ASSSLKTQY
>TRBJ1-1|TRBV27
ASSLQMKAEAF
>TRBJ1-2|TRBV11-1
ASSTSFYPGQEAYGYT
>TRBJ1-5|TRBV5-1
ASSLVTGADQPQH
>TRBJ2-1|TRBV24-1
ATSEPHVTGPYNEQF
>TRBJ2-7|TRBV12-3/TRBV12-4
ASSFGGQSEQY
>TRBJ2-5|TRBV5-1
ASSLALGAWKETQY
>TRBJ2-5|TRBV28
ASSLSQDGGTREETQY
>TRBJ2-7|TRBV3-1
ASSQEGSRYEQY
>TRBJ2-2|TRBV6-5
ASSYSWGAGELF
>TRBJ2-1|TRBV7-2
ASSFRQGANEQF
>TRBJ2-7|TRBV6-2/TRBV6-3
ASSTTPWNFSYEQY
>TRBJ2-5|TRBV5-1
ASSLGGGVETQY
>TRBJ2-3|TRBV12-3/TRBV12-4
ASSQDYPRTDTQY
>TRBJ2-7|TRBV18
ASSPSSDQMAYEQY
>TRBJ2-7|TRBV7-9
ASSLGSHSYEQY
>TRBJ2-1|TRBV29-1
SVQQVLSYNEQF
>TRBJ2-1|TRBV7-9
ASSLAGLADGNEQF